The clone carrying this TCR beta chain appeared a few times. Its antigen is not known. TCRdb reanalysed the 5' RACE reads using MiXCR and keeps one entry per CDR3 protein. The sample includes roughly 400,000 distinct CDR3 sequences, 18% of them seen just once. These data are taken from a study of T-cell memory formation after mild COVID-19. At the level of the study: For the most part, TCR clusters were specific to one donor.

Study conclusions and caveats: The authors did not confirm SARS-CoV-2 specificity of second-wave clones peaking day 37. Clones that contracted from day 15 to 85 were balanced CD4/CD8, while later expanders leaned CD4+. Certain responding clones were present in pre-infection memory, suggesting participation of cross-reactive memory.

Sequences were obtained from PBMCs or a T cell subset sorted from them (not recorded which). This sequence originates from a man between 18 and 35 years old who had mild COVID-19 (a few samples of this study predate the infection). Cell type and time point are not known.

CDR3 sequence: CASSQDLKDIDYEQYV. The CDR3 DNA reads as TGCGCCAGCAGCCAAGATCTAAAGGACATAGACTACGAGCAGTACGTC. The chain joins TRBV4-3 to TRBJ2-7; a weak D match, TRBD1 (5 bases). With 0 bases removed from V and 3 bases from J, the gap between germline ends came to 15 bases. The germline CDR1 and CDR2 sequences are LGHNA and YSLEER. This CDR3 has 16 amino acids.